This T cell receptor beta chain was obtained from a study of T-cell memory formation after mild COVID-19. TCRdb used MiXCR to reprocess the 5' RACE reads, holding one entry per CDR3 protein. The table shows about 290,000 distinct CDR3 sequences, with approximately 15% occurring only once. Germline V CDR1 and CDR2: MGHRA, YSYEKL. This CDR3 is built from 13 residues. With 3 bases removed from V and 5 bases from J, the gap between germline ends came to 10 bases. The chain links TRBV4-1 to TRBJ2-5, with D tentatively TRBD2 (5 bases). The TCR sequence derives from a man younger than 30 who had mild COVID-19 (a few samples of this study predate the infection). Cell type and time point are not known. The sequenced material came from PBMCs or a T cell subset sorted from them (not recorded which). CDR3 region: CASSHRGYETQYF. As DNA, the CDR3 is TGCGCCAGCAGCCATAGAGGGTACGAGACCCAGTACTTC.